Sequencing of this T cell receptor (beta chain) was carried out in a study of CDR3 diversity in severe acne. Remarks on this clonotype: An end of the junction differs from the germline gene, which may be a read error.

Germline CDR1 reads DFQATT; CDR2 reads SNEGSKA (reference sequence). This CDR3 has 12 amino acids. TCRdb recomputed calls from the PCR reads with MiXCR, one row per CDR3 protein. The table has approximately 90,000 distinct CDR3 sequences, around 50% seen once. Sequenced: blood. This chain uses TRBV20-1 with TRBJ2-7; D ambiguous. The sequence came from a male donor in good health, serving as a control. The CDR3 loop reads CSAEDACYEQCF. The CDR3 coding sequence is TGCAGTGCTGAGGACGCGTGCTACGAGCAGTGCTTC.